This TCR beta chain was identified in a study of blood T cell repertoires in COVID-19. Germline V lookup: CDR1 MNHEY, CDR2 SMNVEV (reference sequence). The CDR3 covers 15 residues. J gave up 2 bases and V 2 bases, and 4 bases lay outside the gene matches. Study processing details: Amplification of reference gene primers provided the estimated nucleated cell counts. Profiling relied on immunoSEQ multiplex PCR, and the TCRdb table lists in-frame clones only, not all of them. The V and J calls and the clone size are those of that table, but D and trimming were determined from the DNA. The sample contains some 190,000 clones, around four fifths of which appear only once.

The genes are TRBV27 and TRBJ2-3; 7 nucleotides align to TRBD2. This clonotype was sampled from a human donor in a cohort sampled during active COVID-19. Sequenced input: peripheral blood. CDR3 nucleotides: TGTGCCAGCAGTTTAAGCGGGGCCCACACAGATACGCAGTATTTT. As protein: CASSLSGAHTDTQYF.